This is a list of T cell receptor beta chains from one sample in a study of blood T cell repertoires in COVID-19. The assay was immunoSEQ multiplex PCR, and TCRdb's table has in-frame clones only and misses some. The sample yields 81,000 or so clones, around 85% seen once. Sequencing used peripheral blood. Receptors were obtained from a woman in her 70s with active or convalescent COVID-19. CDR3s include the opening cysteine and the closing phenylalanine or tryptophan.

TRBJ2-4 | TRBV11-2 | CASSSRLGLAKNIQYF
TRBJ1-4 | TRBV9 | CASSVGQGIAWEKLFF
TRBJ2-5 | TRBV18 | CASSPPGTEETQYF
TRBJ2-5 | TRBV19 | CASRFSAGETQYF
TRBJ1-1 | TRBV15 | CATSADLNTEAFF
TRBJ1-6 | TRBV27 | CASSPQGGAFSPLHF
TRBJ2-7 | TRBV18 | CASSTGQFYEQYF
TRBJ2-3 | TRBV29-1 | CSVGAGFAQYF
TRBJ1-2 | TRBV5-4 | CASSHGRDRGKGDYGYTF
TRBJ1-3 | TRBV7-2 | CASSFSWGGGNTIYF
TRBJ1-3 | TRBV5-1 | CASSLAIQGSGNTIYF
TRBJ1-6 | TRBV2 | CASILGGRTSPLHF
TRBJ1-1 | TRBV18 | CASSPLGGAGTEAFF
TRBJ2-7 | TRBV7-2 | CASRERQGSSYEQYF
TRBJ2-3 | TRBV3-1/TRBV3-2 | CASSYYGGGTDTQYF
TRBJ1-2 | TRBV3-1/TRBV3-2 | CASSQDNSRVGYTF
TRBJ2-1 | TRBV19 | CAGGEQLGLYNEQFF
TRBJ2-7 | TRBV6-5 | CASSYQSPGVYEQYF
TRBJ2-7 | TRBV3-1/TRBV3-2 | CASSHASPNEQYF
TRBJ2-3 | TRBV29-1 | CSVNSLPGSTDTQYF
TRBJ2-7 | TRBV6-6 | CASREGGTGGAGSNF
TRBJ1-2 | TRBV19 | CASSSDGRQSKGYTF
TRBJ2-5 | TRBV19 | CASSIEATGGETQYF
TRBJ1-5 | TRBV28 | CASREQGPVNQPQHF
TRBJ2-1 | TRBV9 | CASSLDRGLGNEQFF
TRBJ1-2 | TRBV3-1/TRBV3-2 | CASSQVQGASGYTF
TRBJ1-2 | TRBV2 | CASSPGPSGGYTF
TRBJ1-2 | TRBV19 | CASSRGGYGYTF
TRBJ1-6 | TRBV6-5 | CASTYDRDNSPLHF
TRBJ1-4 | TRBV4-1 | CASSQDVAGALKKLFF
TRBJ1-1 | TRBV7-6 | CASSLRSGPYRERTEAFF
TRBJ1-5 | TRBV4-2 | CASSQDPGTNQPQHF
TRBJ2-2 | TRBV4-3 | CASSQLTQGTGELFF
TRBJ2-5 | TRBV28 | CASSLLGTGAQETQYF
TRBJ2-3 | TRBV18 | CASSPRQGGPTDTQYF
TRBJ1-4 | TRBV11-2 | CASSKGQGGSANEKLFF
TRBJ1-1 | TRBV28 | CASSLSNGYTEAFF
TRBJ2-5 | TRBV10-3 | CAISGGGKETQYF
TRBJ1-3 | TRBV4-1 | CASSTNIESGNTIYF
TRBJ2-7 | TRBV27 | CASSSTGASYEQYF
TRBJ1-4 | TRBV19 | CASSVQGFTNEKLFF
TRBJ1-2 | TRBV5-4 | CAPGIQGNYGYTF
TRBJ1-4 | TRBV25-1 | CASSDDRATNEKLFF
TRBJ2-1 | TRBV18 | CASSSEVNEQFF
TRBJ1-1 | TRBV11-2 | CASSFAQSRGTGNTEAFF
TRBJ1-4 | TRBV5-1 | CASSDQGLNEKLFF
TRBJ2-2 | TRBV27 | CASSSGRGYTGELFF
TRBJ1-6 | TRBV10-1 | CASNQGRNSPLHF
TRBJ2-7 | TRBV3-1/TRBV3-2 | CASSHKYEQYF
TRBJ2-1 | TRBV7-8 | CASSLSGGHYNEQFF
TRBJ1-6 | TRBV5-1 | CASSLGQGGSPLHF
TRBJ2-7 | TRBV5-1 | CASTVTGGRYEQYF
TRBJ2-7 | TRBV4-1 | CASSQPRAREKYEQYF
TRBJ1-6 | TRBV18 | CASSPTENSPLHF
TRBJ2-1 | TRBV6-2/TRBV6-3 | CASSYDYEQFF
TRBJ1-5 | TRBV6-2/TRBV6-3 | CASSYPSGNQPQHF
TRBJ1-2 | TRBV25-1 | CASSGTGGGGYTF